Following are 22 T cell receptor beta chains from one sample sequenced in a study of blood T cell repertoires in COVID-19. Clones were sequenced by immunoSEQ multiplex PCR, and TCRdb holds only the in-frame ones, with some missing. The repertoire holds roughly 320,000 clones, over 75% seen once, with approximately 7.9% in the top ten. The sample taken for sequencing was peripheral blood. These receptors all stem from a human donor in a cohort sampled during active COVID-19.

The chain couples TRBV19 to TRBJ1-2; D is uncertain. Germline values: CDR1 LNHDA, CDR2 SQIVND (reference sequence). Trimming removed 4 bases at V and 2 bases at J, with 11 bases between. The CDR3 contains 14 residues. This chain's CDR3 is CASSTPLLNYGYTF. The CDR3 nucleotides read TGTGCCAGTAGTACCCCTCTCCTAAACTATGGCTACACCTTC.

This clone was observed a few times. Since a much larger clone is just one base distant, this may be a read error. The rearrangement uses TRBV6-4 and TRBJ1-1; no firm D call. In germline, CDR1 is MRHNA, CDR2 SNTAGT. V shed 3 bases and J shed 1 base, with 6 bases lying between them. The CDR3 is 13 amino acids. The CDR3 sequence: CASSEAENTEAFF. The CDR3 DNA follows: TGTGCCAGCAGTGAGGCGGAGAACACTGAAGCTTTCTTT.

The DNA for the CDR3 is TGCGCCAGCAGATCCGGGACAGGGAAAGGCTACACCTTC. This encodes CASRSGTGKGYTF. The chain combines TRBV5-1 with TRBJ1-2; 9 nucleotides line up with TRBD1. The CDR3 loop spans 13 amino acids. Germline trimming cut 5 bases from V and 8 bases from J; bases unmatched to any gene: 7. Germline loops: CDR1 SGHRS, CDR2 YFSETQ.

The V gene is TRBV5-6, the J gene TRBJ2-7; no reliable D call. This CDR3 spans 15 amino acids. CDR1 and CDR2 (germline): SGHDT, YYEEEE. V dropped 4 bases and J dropped 3 bases, with 17 bases sitting between them. CDR3 nucleotide sequence: TGTGCCAGCAGCCCATACAGTACTTTTGACTACGAGCAGTACTTC. It translates to CASSPYSTFDYEQYF.

This clone has ten or more counts. This chain connects TRBV11-2 to TRBJ2-2; 12 bases are a match to TRBD2. Germline assignment: CDR1 SGHAT and CDR2 FQNNGV. This CDR3 has 17 amino acids. V trimming: 4 bases; J trimming: 1 base; junction bases outside the gene matches: 4. CDR3 nucleotide sequence: TGTGCCAGCAGCTCTCGACTAGCGGGGGAGAACACCGGGGAGCTGTTTTTT. As protein: CASSSRLAGENTGELFF.

The genes are TRBV14 and TRBJ2-1; D not resolved. Trimming pared 3 bases from V and 4 bases from J, leaving 13 bases between. The germline V gene has CDR1 SGHDN and CDR2 FVKESK. The CDR3 contains 15 residues. The CDR3 reads CASSHPPTPYNEQFF. Here the CDR3 DNA reads TGTGCCAGCAGCCATCCCCCTACCCCATACAATGAGCAGTTCTTC.

This CDR3 reads CASSVARGRGGTGELFF. The CDR3 nucleotides read TGTGCCAGCAGCGTAGCCCGCGGGCGGGGGGGCACCGGGGAGCTGTTTTTT. This chain uses TRBV9 with TRBJ2-2, with 9 nucleotides matching TRBD2. Trimming at V came to 0 bases and at J to 4 bases, leaving 7 bases not matched to a gene. The CDR3 spans 17 residues. Germline V lookup: CDR1 SGDLS, CDR2 YYNGEE.

The chain recombines TRBV27 with TRBJ2-6, with 8 positions matching TRBD2. The CDR3 runs to 18 residues. Losses at the gene ends were 5 bases for V and 0 bases for J; bases not matched to a gene: 9. CDR1 and CDR2 from the germline V gene are MNHEY and SMNVEV (reference sequence). CDR3 in amino acids: CASSPQSGGYSGANVLTF. The CDR3, as DNA: TGTGCCAGCAGTCCACAAAGCGGGGGCTACTCTGGGGCCAACGTCCTGACTTTC.

This clone was counted between two and nine times. The J gene is TRBJ2-2, the V gene TRBV24-1; 8 nucleotides match TRBD2. The V gene end was trimmed by 7 bases and the J gene end by 3 bases; junction bases not matched to a gene: 3. The CDR3 runs 14 residues. CDR1 KGHDR and CDR2 SFDVKD come from the germline V gene. CDR3 loop: CATSGGADTGELFF. In DNA form, the CDR3 reads TGTGCCACCAGCGGGGGGGCCGACACCGGGGAGCTGTTTTTT.

The rearrangement joins TRBV4-1 to TRBJ1-5; D is uncertain. CDR3 length: 12 residues. Trimming shortened V by 4 bases and J by 6 bases, and 7 bases separated the two germline ends. In germline, CDR1 is MGHRA, CDR2 YSYEKL. CDR3 sequence (DNA): TGCGCCAGCAGCCGGCCGGGTCAGCCCCAGCATTTT. This gives the protein CASSRPGQPQHF.

The chain carries TRBV7-6 and TRBJ2-5; no firm D call. The V and J ends lost 3 bases and 5 bases respectively, with 7 bases between them. The CDR3 consists of 12 residues. The germline V gene encodes CDR1 SGHVS and CDR2 FNYEAQ. The CDR3 sequence is CASSFGSETQYF. In nucleotides, the CDR3 is TGTGCCAGCAGCTTTGGCAGTGAGACCCAGTACTTC.

The rearrangement uses TRBV7-9 and TRBJ2-3, with 9 bases lining up with TRBD1. Germline loops: CDR1 SEHNR, CDR2 FQNEAQ (reference sequence). With 1 base clipped from V and 4 bases from J, the junction kept 3 bases outside the gene matches. The CDR3 runs 15 residues. The CDR3 coding sequence is TGTGCCAGCAGCTTAGGGACAGGGGTCCCAGATACGCAGTATTTT. The encoded protein is CASSLGTGVPDTQYF.

The genes are TRBV29-1 and TRBJ1-4, with 7 nucleotides matching TRBD1. The V and J ends lost 7 bases and 3 bases, in that order; junction bases with no gene match: 5. CDR1 is SQVTM, CDR2 ANQGSEA, per germline. This CDR3 region has 13 residues. CDR3 region: CSAQGQPNEKLFF. The CDR3 coding sequence is TGCAGCGCCCAGGGACAGCCTAATGAAAAACTGTTTTTT.

The chain has TRBV5-1 and TRBJ1-6; D might be TRBD1 (5 bases). This CDR3 is 15 amino acids long. From germline, CDR1 is SGHRS and CDR2 YFSETQ. V was shortened by 4 bases and J by 6 bases, with 14 bases between the two germline ends. CDR3 sequence: CASSVNTGSNSPLHF. DNA of the CDR3: TGCGCCAGCAGCGTAAACACAGGATCTAATTCACCCCTCCACTTT.

This rearrangement joins TRBV15 to TRBJ1-1; TRBD1 matches at 7 bases. There are 12 residues in the CDR3. V gave up 5 bases and J gave up 9 bases; unmatched junction bases: 6. Looked up from germline, CDR1 is LNHNV and CDR2 is YYDKDF (reference sequence). CDR3 loop: CATSFDRVQAFF. The CDR3 DNA follows: TGTGCCACCAGCTTCGACAGGGTCCAAGCTTTCTTT.

The V and J genes are TRBV30 and TRBJ1-1, with D unresolved. Germline CDR1 is GTSNPN and CDR2 is SVGIG (reference sequence). This CDR3 comprises 13 residues. V gave up 6 bases and J gave up 0 bases, with 11 bases separating them. The DNA for the CDR3 is TGTGCCTGCTCGAGGAACCTGAACACTGAAGCTTTCTTT. This gives the protein CACSRNLNTEAFF.

This clone was recorded once. The rearrangement links TRBV14 to TRBJ1-2, with D unresolved. CDR1 and CDR2 from the germline V gene are SGHDN and FVKESK. This CDR3 comprises 15 residues. V was cut by 0 bases and J by 5 bases, with 13 bases left in between. For the CDR3, the DNA is TGTGCCAGCAGCCAAGATCTGGGCAGAGCTTATGGCTACACCTTC. It yields the protein CASSQDLGRAYGYTF.

The chain employs TRBV6-5 and TRBJ2-7, with D possibly TRBD2 on 5 matching bases. The germline CDR1 and CDR2 sequences are MNHEY and SVGAGI. The CDR3 runs 16 residues. Trimming removed 0 bases at V and 2 bases at J, with 14 bases between. The CDR3 is CASSYSMASLTYEQYF. The CDR3 region has the DNA TGTGCCAGCAGTTACTCGATGGCTAGCCTTACCTACGAGCAGTACTTC.

The gene calls are TRBV18 and TRBJ2-6, with 7 bases matching TRBD1. Germline CDR1 is KGHSH and CDR2 is LQKENI. With 3 bases clipped from V and 2 bases from J, the junction kept 7 bases outside the gene matches. The CDR3 consists of 17 residues. The CDR3 loop reads CASSPRQGETGANVLTF. CDR3 nucleotide sequence: TGTGCCAGCTCACCGAGACAGGGAGAGACTGGGGCCAACGTCCTGACTTTC. The whole variable domain, filled in from reference TRBV18 and TRBJ2-6, reads NAGVMQNPRHLVRRRGQEARLRCSPMKGHSHVYWYRQLPEEGLKFMVYLQKENIIDESGMPKERFSAEFPKEGPSILRIQQVVRGDSAAYFCASSPRQGETGANVLTFGAGSRLTVL.

This chain links TRBV15 with TRBJ2-2; TRBD1 matches at 7 bases. V was pared by 3 bases and J by 0 bases, with 4 bases of the junction left unmatched. The CDR3 extends over 16 amino acids. Germline V gene lookup returns CDR1 LNHNV and CDR2 YYDKDF (reference sequence). The CDR3: CATSSFGQANTGELFF. DNA of the CDR3: TGTGCCACCAGCAGTTTTGGACAGGCGAACACCGGGGAGCTGTTTTTT.

The rearrangement uses TRBV6-6 and TRBJ1-5; 7 bases align to TRBD1. V shed 5 bases and J 0 bases; nucleotides not matched to a gene: 10. Germline CDR1 MNHNY, CDR2 SVGAGI (reference sequence). CDR3 length equals 17 residues. The CDR3, as DNA: TGTGCCAGCAGTCCGGACAGGATACCTAATAGCAATCAGCCCCAGCATTTT. Its protein product is CASSPDRIPNSNQPQHF.

The CDR3 coding sequence is TGTGCCAGCAGTGTTAGTGGGGCGTACACTGAAGCTTTCTTT. This codes for CASSVSGAYTEAFF. This sequence joins TRBV2 and TRBJ1-1; D might be TRBD1 (5 bases). Between the trimmed V and J ends, which lost 4 bases and 3 bases, there was a span of 12 bases. The CDR3 sequence is 14 residues long. From germline, CDR1 is SNHLY and CDR2 FYNNEI.